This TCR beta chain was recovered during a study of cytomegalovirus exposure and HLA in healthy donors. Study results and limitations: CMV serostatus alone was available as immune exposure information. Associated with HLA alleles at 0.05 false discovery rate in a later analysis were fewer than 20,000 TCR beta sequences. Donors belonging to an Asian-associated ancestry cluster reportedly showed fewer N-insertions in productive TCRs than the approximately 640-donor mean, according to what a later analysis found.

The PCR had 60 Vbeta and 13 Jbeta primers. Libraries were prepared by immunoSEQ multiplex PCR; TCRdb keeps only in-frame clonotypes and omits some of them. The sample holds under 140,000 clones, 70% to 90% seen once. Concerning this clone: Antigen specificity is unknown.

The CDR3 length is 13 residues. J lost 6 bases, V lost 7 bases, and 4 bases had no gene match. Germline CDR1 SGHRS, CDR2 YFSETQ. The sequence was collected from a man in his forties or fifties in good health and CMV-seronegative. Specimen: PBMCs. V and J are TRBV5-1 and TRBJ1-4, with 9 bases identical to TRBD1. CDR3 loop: CASSDRGDEKLFF. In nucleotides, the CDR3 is TGCGCCAGCTCCGACAGGGGGGATGAAAAACTGTTTTTT. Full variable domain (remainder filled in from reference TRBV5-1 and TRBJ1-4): KAGVTQTPRYLIKTRGQQVTLSCSPISGHRSVSWYQQTPGQGLQFLFEYFSETQRNKGNFPGRFSGRQFSNSRSEMNVSTLELGDSALYLCASSDRGDEKLFFGSGTQLSVL.